This entry describes one T cell receptor beta chain. Its antigen is still unknown. No base quality values were provided; no much bigger clone lies one nucleotide off. This sample is part of a study of cytomegalovirus exposure and HLA in healthy donors (TCRdb year 2017). Concerning the study at large: An earlier analysis of approximately 600 of the donors reported roughly 270 Gb of sequence data and 100 million to 140 million unique TCR beta sequences from 150 million to 200 million T cells. An early release that covered roughly 600 HLA-typed donors contained 300 to 350 gigabases of sequencing data and approximately 85 million unique TCR sequences. Of the 300 to 400 genotyped donors, around 81% fell in the genetic ancestry cluster associated with self-reported Caucasian donors. The study aimed to test whether signatures of past pathogen exposure could be identified by cataloging public T cell receptors. Using immunosequencing, the study profiled T cell repertoires from fewer than 700 subjects and related those repertoires to cytomegalovirus serostatus. Along with the roughly 670-subject first cohort, a separate validation cohort of over a hundred different subjects was used. High-throughput TCR immunosequencing, statistical association of individual TCRs with disease status, and machine learning were combined to predict cytomegalovirus infection status. In a later analysis, previously published TCR beta repertoires from 666 donors were re-analyzed and high-resolution HLA genotyping was added so that TCR occurrence patterns could be studied. The later analysis used no new phenotypic data to find candidate immune exposures, relying instead on TCR beta sequences and their occurrence across donors. In an earlier analysis of about 590 of the donors, high-throughput TCR beta sequencing was used to judge whether each TCR beta V gene segment behaved as functional or pseudogenic. Donor age, sex, ethnicity and CMV serostatus were compiled alongside the repertoire data. A later genetic analysis used genome-wide SNP genotypes for about 60% of the 666 donors, treating that subset as a discovery cohort. Every discovery cohort repertoire had been produced on one sequencing platform. HLA typing covered class I and class II loci at four-digit resolution. Typing coverage varied by locus: roughly 629-640 donors for A, B, C, DRB1 and DQB1; approximately 500 for DQA1; approximately 570 for DPA1; roughly 450 for DPB1. Because of strong linkage in the cohort, roughly five DR-DQ haplotypes were treated as single units for association and clustering. Among around 400 genotyped donors of the cohort, an average of 235,054 unique TCR beta nucleotide sequences were sequenced per donor, roughly a sixth of them non-productive. The paper's findings and limits, for the study overall: Strong co-occurrence of HLA alleles, especially DR and DQ, made assigning TCR associations to individual alleles difficult. V-gene and J-gene trimming of TCR beta chains was associated with a missense DCLRE1C variant in a later genetic analysis, and the association was replicated in an independent cohort. The study listed 150 to 200 TCR beta chains as associated with cytomegalovirus. In a later analysis, some 18,000 TCR beta sequences were associated with specific HLA alleles at a false discovery rate of 0.05. A later analysis found that HLA-associated TCR beta chains were more clonally expanded and had lower generation probabilities than equally common non-associated chains. The earlier analysis of nearly 600 of the donors excluded fewer than 20 rarely observed V segments, including chromosome 9 orphons, because counts were too low. The authors suggested that the approach could potentially be extended to other disease states and immunological phenotypes. According to a later analysis, parvovirus B19, influenza, CMV and Epstein-Barr virus appeared linked to several top co-occurrence clusters. A further reported finding was that TCR beta sequences accurately predicted the HLA-A and HLA-B alleles for most subjects in the first cohort. Cytomegalovirus status was reported to be diagnosed by the classifier with high specificity and sensitivity in both the original and validation cohorts. In a later analysis, the rate of TCR association differed among HLA loci, with DRB1 alleles having the most associated TCRs and HLA-C alleles having the fewest. While some public TCRs were present in many individuals, most TCR sequences turned up only very rarely across donors. In an earlier analysis of about 600 of the donors, most TCR beta V segments appeared in productive rearrangements about 87% or about 30% of the time, broadly matching IMGT annotations. Because some donors lacked HLA typing at each locus, the association tests relied only on the typed subset. Linkage disequilibrium might explain the correlated functional status among segregating V segments, but an unknown experimental factor could not be ruled out. In vitro tests confirmed that a few of the cytomegalovirus-associated TCR beta chains recognize cytomegalovirus antigens. Only TCR beta chains were sequenced in this cohort, and the absence of alpha or paired-chain data limited detectable features. The only immune exposure information available for the cohort was CMV serostatus. A group of highly shared sequence variants was considered likely to be a technical artifact of the sequencing pipeline. Some IMGT-functional V segments, including TRBV6-2 and TRBV6-3, could not be told apart with the 87-base-pair reads, so those segments were excluded. According to a later analysis, most CMV-associated TCR beta chains appeared to be HLA-restricted, and the HLA associations seemed to be driven largely by CMV exposure. A later genetic analysis reported fewer N-insertions in productive TCRs among donors in an Asian-associated ancestry cluster than the approximately 670-donor mean. Sequencing depth was assumed to be roughly uniform across donors in the presence/absence analyses, though that assumption may not hold.

Library prep was done by the immunoSEQ multiplex PCR assay. For the multiplex PCR, a mixture combining 60 forward primers for TCR Vbeta segments and 13 reverse primers for TCR Jbeta segments was used. Amplification of the CDR3 region of rearranged TCR beta genes was performed with a multiplex PCR assay on genomic DNA. The Illumina HiSeq System was used to sequence the amplified TCR beta libraries as 87-base-pair reads. The published analysis was carried out like this. In a later analysis, tens of millions of unique TCR beta chains were counted across the 666 repertoires, and around 10 million of these chains were shared by at least two donors. Raw reads were error-corrected and collapsed into unique sequences by a nearest-neighbor algorithm in which closely related sequences were merged to remove PCR and sequencing errors. Alignment of CDR3 sequences to IMGT reference sequences was used to assign V, D and J gene segments. Each retained sequence needed at least a six-nucleotide match to both a V gene segment and a J gene segment. A rearrangement counted as productive if the CDR3 had no stop codons and remained in frame with V and J, and every other rearrangement counted as non-productive. Following IMGT convention, CDR3 was defined as the stretch from the second conserved V-encoded cysteine to the conserved J-encoded phenylalanine. The earlier analysis of some 580 of the donors excluded any sequence lacking an unambiguous match to a single V gene segment. In an earlier analysis of around 590 of the donors, a V segment was called functional when productive rearrangements were above 56.7%, and segregating when the standard deviation between donors exceeded 5%. A statistical classification framework was developed to diagnose cytomegalovirus status using the catalog of TCR beta chain sequences. V and J gene assignment, in a later analysis, came from comparing TCR nucleotide sequences with IMGT/GENE-DB human TR gene sequences. A later analysis assigned CDR3 sequences and most-parsimonious VDJ recombination scenarios with the TCRdist pipeline. A later analysis defined each TCR beta chain by its CDR3 amino acid sequence plus V-gene family, and excluded reads lacking a unique V-gene family. As a way to deal with suspected cross-contamination and a sequencing artifact, a later analysis dropped more than 500 nucleotide sequences that were highly shared and had low generation probability. In a later analysis, a clonal expansion index for each public chain was calculated from normalized within-repertoire ranks of inferred template counts. Generation probabilities in a later analysis came from a VDJ recombination model fitted to out-of-frame rearrangements, and those results were checked against IGoR. Hypergeometric tests were used in a later analysis to score TCR-TCR, TCR-HLA and TCR-CMV co-occurrence, with a repertoire-size bias correction applied to the TCR pairs. False discovery rates were estimated in a later analysis by permuting HLA or CMV assignments 20 times. In a later analysis, co-occurring TCRs were grouped using DBSCAN, with TCRdist sequence similarity added in when clustering inside HLA-allele-positive subsets. Repertoires with fewer than 30,000 or more than 120,000 public chains were left out of co-occurrence clustering, as were five repertoires with anomalous nucleotide sharing. As stored in TCRdb, this immuneACCESS dataset retains in-frame rearrangements with V and J assigned. A fraction of the clones does not appear; measured against another copy, unresolved V genes explain less than half of the discrepancy, and the remainder lacks a known reason. The D gene and trimming were derived from the DNA, and the V and J assignments and clone size from that table. The sample table records 130,000 or so clones; around 67% of these occur just once. Clones ranked in the top ten supply 4.3% of the sample.

Per the germline V gene, MNHEY is the CDR1 and SVGAGI is the CDR2. Relative to germline, V is missing 5 bases and J is missing 4 bases, with 6 bases of the junction outside any gene match. The CDR3 sequence holds 15 residues, the cysteine and phenylalanine included. Only CDR3 DNA remains: 45 bases, in frame from the first base. The cohort consisted of 600 to 750 healthy bone marrow donors. All cohort members were sampled while nominally healthy, although unrecorded immune exposures were likely present. The donor was CMV seropositive and belonged to the group of 250 to 350 seropositive cohort members. A peripheral blood sample was collected from each donor, and TCR beta sequencing was performed on peripheral blood mononuclear cells. Genomic DNA was extracted from the blood cell samples with the Qiagen DNeasy Blood Extraction Kit.

Recombination joined TRBV6-5 with TRBJ2-1, with TRBD1 matching 9 junction bases. The TCR was taken from a man aged 18-30 years in good health and CMV-seropositive. Sequenced input: PBMCs. The sequence in DNA is TGTGCCAGCAGTCTCGGACAGGGGCTGTACAATGAGCAGTTCTTC. The resulting protein is CASSLGQGLYNEQFF.